Described below is a single T cell receptor (beta chain) sequence and its context. The target antigen is unknown. This record belongs to a study of T cell responses to AZD1222 COVID-19 vaccine. Study-level findings and limits: The donor cohort was predominantly white British with a female majority, and clonal diversity may have been underestimated.

This table comes from immunoSEQ multiplex PCR, and its TCRdb copy is limited to in-frame clones, with some not included. The data hold about 120,000 clones, with 90% observed a single time. Germline V gives CDR1 SGHAT, CDR2 FQNNGV. Trimming stripped 3 bases from V and 8 bases from J, with 13 bases between. The CDR3 spans 14 residues. Sequenced here: peripheral blood, sampled 28 days after the second dose of the MenACWY control vaccine. The source is an adult who received the MenACWY meningococcal vaccine as a control. The rearrangement links TRBV11-2 to TRBJ2-2; D might be TRBD2 (5 bases). Here the CDR3 DNA reads TGTGCCAGCAGCTTCGTGAGCTCGGGAGGGGAGCTGTTTTTT. Residues: CASSFVSSGGELFF.